This T cell receptor (beta chain) derives from a study of T cell responses to AZD1222 COVID-19 vaccine. Overall study results and limits: Targeting of unmutated variant regions was reportedly seen in nearly half of spike-specific TCRs. White British people made up most donors, females outnumbered males, and clonal diversity was possibly underestimated.

Clones were read by immunoSEQ multiplex PCR, and TCRdb kept only the in-frame ones, dropping some. The sample holds 140,000 to 150,000 clones, about 90% seen once. CDR3 length equals 14 residues. Germline values: CDR1 SGHRS, CDR2 YFSETQ. V was cut by 0 bases and J by 2 bases, with 9 bases left in between. This clone was seen only once. Its antigen is unidentified. This sample comprised peripheral blood, obtained 28 days after the second AZD1222 dose. This chain joins TRBV5-1 and TRBJ2-7; no firm D call. The clonotype originates from an adult who received the AZD1222 COVID-19 vaccine. CDR3 sequence (DNA): TGCGCCAGCAGCTTGGATCTGTCAGCCTACGAGCAGTACTTC. As protein: CASSLDLSAYEQYF.